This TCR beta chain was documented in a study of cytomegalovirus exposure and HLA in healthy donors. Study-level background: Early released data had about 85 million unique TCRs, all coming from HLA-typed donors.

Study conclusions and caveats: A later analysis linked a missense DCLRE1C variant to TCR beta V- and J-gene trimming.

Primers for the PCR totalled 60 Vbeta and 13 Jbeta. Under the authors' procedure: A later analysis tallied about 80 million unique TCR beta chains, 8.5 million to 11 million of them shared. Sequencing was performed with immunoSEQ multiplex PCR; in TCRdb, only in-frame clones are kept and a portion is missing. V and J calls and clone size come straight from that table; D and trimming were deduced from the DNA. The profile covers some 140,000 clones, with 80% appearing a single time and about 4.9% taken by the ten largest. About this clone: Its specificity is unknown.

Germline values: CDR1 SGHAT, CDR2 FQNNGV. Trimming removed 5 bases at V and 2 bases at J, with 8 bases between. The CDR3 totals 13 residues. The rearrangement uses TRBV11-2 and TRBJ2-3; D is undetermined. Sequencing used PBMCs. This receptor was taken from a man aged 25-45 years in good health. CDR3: CASSLSYTDTQYF. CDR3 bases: TGTGCCAGCAGCCTATCTTACACAGATACGCAGTATTTT.